This T cell receptor beta chain stems from a study of shared clonotypes between healthy human individuals. Whole-study results and caveats: Shared clonotypes across all four donors exceeded non-shared ones in generation probability.

How the authors handled the data: ImmunoSEQ supplied junction-only sequences lacking quality scores, so filtering was different. Sequencing used immunoSEQ multiplex PCR; TCRdb keeps in-frame clones, though not all of them. From that table come the V and J calls and clone size; the DNA was used to work out D and trimming. The table includes about 600,000 clones, 97% detected once. The CDR3 is 12 amino acids. Trimming pared 7 bases from V and 5 bases from J, leaving 9 bases between. In germline, CDR1 is MDHEN, CDR2 SYDVKM. About this clone: Its matching antigen is unknown.

This sequence originates from a woman in her twenties or thirties in good health. The material sequenced was naive CD4+ T cells sorted from blood. Subset: CD45RA+ positively selected. The chain carries TRBV28 and TRBJ1-5, with D unresolved. The CDR3 DNA is TGTGCCAGCACGGTTTCATATCAGCCCCAGCATTTT. Translating gives CASTVSYQPQHF.